This T cell receptor beta chain originates from a study of cytomegalovirus exposure and HLA in healthy donors. General study findings and limits: It was likely that a cluster of highly shared sequence variants was a sequencing artifact.

PCR employed 60 Vbeta and 13 Jbeta primers. Here immunoSEQ multiplex PCR was the method, and the copy in TCRdb shows in-frame clones only, minus some. Of some 130,000 clones in the sample, approximately 63% were seen once. The germline V gene has CDR1 SQVTM and CDR2 ANQGSEA. The CDR3 totals 13 residues. The ends were cut back, 4 bases at V and 3 bases at J, with 10 bases in the middle. About this clone: The antigen is undetermined.

The receptor was isolated from a woman aged 60-70 years in good health and CMV-seropositive. The rearrangement joins TRBV29-1 to TRBJ1-5; a possible D gene is TRBD1 (6 bases). The sequencing sample was made of PBMCs. DNA for the CDR3: TGCAGCGTTGCCGGACAGTTCAATCAGCCCCAGCATTTT. Its protein product is CSVAGQFNQPQHF.